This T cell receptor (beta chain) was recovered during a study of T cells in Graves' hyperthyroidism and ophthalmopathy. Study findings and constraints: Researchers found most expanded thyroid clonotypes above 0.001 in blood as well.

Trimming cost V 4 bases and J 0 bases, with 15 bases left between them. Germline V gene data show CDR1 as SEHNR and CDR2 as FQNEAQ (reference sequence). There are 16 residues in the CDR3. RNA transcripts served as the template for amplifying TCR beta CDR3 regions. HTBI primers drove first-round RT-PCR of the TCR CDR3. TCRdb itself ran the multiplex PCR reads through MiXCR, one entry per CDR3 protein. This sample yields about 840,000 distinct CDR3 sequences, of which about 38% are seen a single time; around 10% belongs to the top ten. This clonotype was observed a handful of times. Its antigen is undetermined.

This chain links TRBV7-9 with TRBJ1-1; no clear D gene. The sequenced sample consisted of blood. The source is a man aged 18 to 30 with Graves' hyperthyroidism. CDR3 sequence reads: CASSSPAEAMNTEAFF. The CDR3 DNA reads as TGTGCCAGCAGCTCGCCGGCGGAGGCCATGAACACTGAAGCTTTCTTT.